A selection of T cell receptor beta chains follows, all from one sample in a study of shared clonotypes between healthy human individuals. TCRdb's table, derived via immunoSEQ multiplex PCR, lists solely in-frame clones and lacks some. The data contain millions of clones, over 85% of them seen just once; the ten biggest clones take up roughly 0.15%. Sequencing input: naive CD4+ T cells sorted from blood. The receptor set was obtained from a man between 18 and 29 years old in good health. Both conserved end residues are part of each CDR3. D genes are given only for firm matches. Clone size is not always given. Where it is, it says once, few, many or a class for expanded clones.

d_call	v_call	clone_size	j_call	cdr3_nt	cdr3_aa
TRBD2	TRBV19	-	TRBJ2-3	TGTGCCAGTAGTATCTTTCCGGGCGGGAGAAACGCAGATACGCAGTATTTT	CASSIFPGGRNADTQYF
TRBD2	TRBV14	-	TRBJ2-1	TGTGCCAGCAGCCAAGAACTAGCGGGTGAGCAGTTCTTC	CASSQELAGEQFF
-	TRBV10-3	-	TRBJ2-2	TGTGCCATCCGACAGTGGGAAGGAACCGGGGAGCTGTTTTTT	CAIRQWEGTGELFF
TRBD2	TRBV5-1	-	TRBJ2-1	TGCGCCAGCAGCCCTCGGACTAGCGGGAGGGCCTTAGGTAGCGACAATGAGCAGTTCTTC	CASSPRTSGRALGSDNEQFF
TRBD1	TRBV5-1	-	TRBJ1-2	TGCGCCAGCAGCTCCACAGGGGGGTCCTATGGCTACACCTTC	CASSSTGGSYGYTF
TRBD1	TRBV4-3	-	TRBJ2-4	TGCGCCAGCAGCCAAGATAGGGGACAGGGCGGAAACATTCAGTACTTC	CASSQDRGQGGNIQYF
TRBD2	TRBV5-6	once	TRBJ2-3	TGTGCCAGCACCCCTCTCGCGGGGGAGCGGGATACGCAGTATTTT	CASTPLAGERDTQYF
TRBD1	TRBV4-3	once	TRBJ1-2	TGCGCCAGCAGCCAAGAAGACCAGGGGGCGTATGGCTACACCTTC	CASSQEDQGAYGYTF
-	TRBV19	once	TRBJ1-1	TGTGCCAGTCGACAGAACACTGAAGCTTTCTTT	CASRQNTEAFF
-	TRBV7-9	-	TRBJ2-1	TGTGCCAGCAGCTTAGTCGCCCCCCTGGAGGAGCAGTTCTTC	CASSLVAPLEEQFF
TRBD1	TRBV7-2	once	TRBJ2-7	TGTGCCAGCAGCACCCAGACAGGGGCCTACGAGCAGTACTTC	CASSTQTGAYEQYF
TRBD2	TRBV30	-	TRBJ2-3	TGTGCCTGGAGTGTACAGGAGGGCGGGAGGCAGTATTTT	CAWSVQEGGRQYF
-	TRBV6-5	-	TRBJ1-5	TGTGCCAGCTGTCCGAACGGGGCACCCAGTCAGCCCCAGCATTTT	CASCPNGAPSQPQHF
-	TRBV6-1	-	TRBJ1-4	TGTGCCAGCAGTGAACTTAAAGGTTTGAGTGAAAAACTGTTTTTT	CASSELKGLSEKLFF
-	TRBV7-9	-	TRBJ2-5	TGTGCCAGCAGTTTAACCGGGACACCCGACCAAGAGACCCAGTACTTC	CASSLTGTPDQETQYF
TRBD1	TRBV5-1	-	TRBJ1-3	TGCGCCAGCAGCTTGGCCGAAGGGGGCCGGGGAAACACCATATATTTT	CASSLAEGGRGNTIYF
-	TRBV11-2	-	TRBJ2-7	TGTGCCAGCAGCCGGTTCTACGAGCAGTACTTC	CASSRFYEQYF
-	TRBV6-5	-	TRBJ1-1	TGTGCCAGCAGTTACTCGTCACAGATGAACACTGAAGCTTTCTTT	CASSYSSQMNTEAFF